This T cell receptor beta chain stems from a study of vaccination effects on CD4 cells after COVID-19. Whole-study findings and limits: Clones that were induced by infection or by vaccine showed marked contraction late after vaccination. The vaccine-induced clones of healthy vaccinees included only 1 of 255 that cross-reacted with common cold coronaviruses.

The V gene's germline CDR1 is LNHDA and CDR2 SQIVND (reference sequence). This CDR3 region has 14 residues. Trimming stripped 1 base from V and 7 bases from J, with 11 bases between. With respect to this clone: No antigen is known for it.

Cultured cells yielded isolated CD4+ T cells after about ten days. All participants had two doses of either the BNT162b2 or mRNA-1273 vaccine. None of these healthy vaccinees had been infected with SARS-CoV-2 before vaccination. IL-2 medium was substituted for half the medium on days 3 and 7. Produced via immunoSEQ multiplex PCR; TCRdb's table is partial and in-frame only. The sample holds around 69,000 clones; approximately 80% are singletons and the top ten take about 2.4%. This TCR was recovered from a human donor who received a COVID-19 vaccine. This specimen was CD4+ T cells from PBMCs cultured without peptide, taken after COVID-19 vaccination. The chain has TRBV19 and TRBJ1-5, with D possibly being TRBD1 (5 bases). This CDR3 is CASSIGGGAQPQHF. The CDR3 nucleotides are TGTGCCAGTAGTATAGGGGGCGGAGCCCAGCCCCAGCATTTT.